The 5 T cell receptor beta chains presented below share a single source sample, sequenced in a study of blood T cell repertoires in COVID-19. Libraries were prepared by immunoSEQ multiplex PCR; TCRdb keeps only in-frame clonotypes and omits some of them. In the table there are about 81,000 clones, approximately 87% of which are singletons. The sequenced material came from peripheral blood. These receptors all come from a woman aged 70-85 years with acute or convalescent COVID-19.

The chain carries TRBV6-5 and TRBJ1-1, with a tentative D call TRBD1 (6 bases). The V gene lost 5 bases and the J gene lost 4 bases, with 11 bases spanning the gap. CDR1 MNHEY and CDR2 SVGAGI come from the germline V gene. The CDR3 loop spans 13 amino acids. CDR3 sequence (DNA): TGTGCCAGCAGTCGACAGGTGAGCACTGAAGCTTTCTTT. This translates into CASSRQVSTEAFF.

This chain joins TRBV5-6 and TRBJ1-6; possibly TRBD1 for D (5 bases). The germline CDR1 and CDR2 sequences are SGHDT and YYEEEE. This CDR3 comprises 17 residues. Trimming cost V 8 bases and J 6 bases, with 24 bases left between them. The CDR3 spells CARAPRQGISGNSPLHF. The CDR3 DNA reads TGTGCCAGAGCCCCTAGGCAGGGTATTAGCGGTAATTCACCCCTCCACTTT.

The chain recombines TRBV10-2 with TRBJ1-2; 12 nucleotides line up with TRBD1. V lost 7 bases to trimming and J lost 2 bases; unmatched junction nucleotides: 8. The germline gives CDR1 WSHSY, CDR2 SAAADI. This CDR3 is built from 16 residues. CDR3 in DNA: TGCGCCAGCATTGGGACAGGGGGCGCCGCGAACTATGGCTACACCTTC. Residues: CASIGTGGAANYGYTF.

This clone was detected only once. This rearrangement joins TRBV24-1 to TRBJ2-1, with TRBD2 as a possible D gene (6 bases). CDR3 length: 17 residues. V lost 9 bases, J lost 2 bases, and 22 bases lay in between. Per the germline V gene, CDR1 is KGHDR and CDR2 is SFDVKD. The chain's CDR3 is CATSGGFNDITYNEQFF. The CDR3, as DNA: TGTGCCACCTCTGGGGGGTTTAACGATATTACCTACAATGAGCAGTTCTTC.

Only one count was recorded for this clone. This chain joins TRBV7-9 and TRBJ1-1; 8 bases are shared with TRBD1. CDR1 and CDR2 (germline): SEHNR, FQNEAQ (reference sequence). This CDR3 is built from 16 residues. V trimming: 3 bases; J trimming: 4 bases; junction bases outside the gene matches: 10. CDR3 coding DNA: TGTGCCAGCAGCTTCCCGAGAGACAGGGGTGGCACTGAAGCTTTCTTT. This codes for CASSFPRDRGGTEAFF.